This T cell receptor beta chain was sequenced for a study of T cell changes during pregnancy in multiple sclerosis. Profiling relied on immunoSEQ multiplex PCR, and the TCRdb table lists in-frame clones only, not all of them. This sample has about 65,000 clones, with 92% found just once. In this sample, this clone turned up a few times. The CDR3 is 15 amino acids. Trimming cost V 4 bases and J 1 base; bases outside gene matches: 4. Germline V gives CDR1 SGHAT, CDR2 FQNNGV. This receptor was obtained from a female donor in good health, enrolled as a control in a pregnancy study. This specimen was CD8+ T cells from peripheral blood mononuclear cells, taken in the third trimester of pregnancy. The genes are TRBV11-2 and TRBJ1-5; the match to TRBD1 covers 7 bases. CDR3 loop: CASSSRQGSNQPQHF. Here the CDR3 DNA reads TGTGCCAGCAGCTCTAGACAGGGCAGCAATCAGCCCCAGCATTTT.